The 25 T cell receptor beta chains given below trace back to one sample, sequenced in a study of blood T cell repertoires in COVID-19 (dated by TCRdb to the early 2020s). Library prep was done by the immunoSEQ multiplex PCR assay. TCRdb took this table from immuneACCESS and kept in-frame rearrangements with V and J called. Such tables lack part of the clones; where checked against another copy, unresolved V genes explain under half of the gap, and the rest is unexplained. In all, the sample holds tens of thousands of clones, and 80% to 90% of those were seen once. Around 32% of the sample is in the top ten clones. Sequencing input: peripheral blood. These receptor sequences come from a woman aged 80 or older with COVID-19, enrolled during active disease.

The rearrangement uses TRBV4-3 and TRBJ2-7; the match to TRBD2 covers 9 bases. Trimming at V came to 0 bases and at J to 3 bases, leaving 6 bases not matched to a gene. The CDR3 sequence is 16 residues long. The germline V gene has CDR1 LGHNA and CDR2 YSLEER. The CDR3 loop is CASSQDRSGRLYEQYF. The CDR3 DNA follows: TGCGCCAGCAGCCAAGATCGGAGCGGGAGGCTCTACGAGCAGTACTTC.

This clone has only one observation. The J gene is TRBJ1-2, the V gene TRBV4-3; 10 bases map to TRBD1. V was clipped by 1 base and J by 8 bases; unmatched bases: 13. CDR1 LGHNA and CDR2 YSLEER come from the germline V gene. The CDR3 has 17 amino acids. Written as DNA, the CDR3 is TGCGCCAGCAGCCAAGGGGACAGGGGAGTCGGGGTCGGCGGCTACACCTTC. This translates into CASSQGDRGVGVGGYTF.

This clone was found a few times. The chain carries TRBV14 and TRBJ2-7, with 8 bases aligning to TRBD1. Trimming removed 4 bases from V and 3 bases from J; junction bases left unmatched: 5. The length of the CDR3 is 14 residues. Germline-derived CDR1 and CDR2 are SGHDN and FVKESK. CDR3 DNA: TGTGCCAGCAGCCGGTCGGGACAGGTCTACGAGCAGTACTTC. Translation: CASSRSGQVYEQYF.

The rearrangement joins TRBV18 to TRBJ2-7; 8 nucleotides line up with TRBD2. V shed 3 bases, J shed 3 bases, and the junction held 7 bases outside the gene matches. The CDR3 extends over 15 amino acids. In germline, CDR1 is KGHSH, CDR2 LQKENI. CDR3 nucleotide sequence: TGTGCCAGCTCACCGCCGGGGGGGGGATTCTACGAGCAGTACTTC. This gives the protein CASSPPGGGFYEQYF.

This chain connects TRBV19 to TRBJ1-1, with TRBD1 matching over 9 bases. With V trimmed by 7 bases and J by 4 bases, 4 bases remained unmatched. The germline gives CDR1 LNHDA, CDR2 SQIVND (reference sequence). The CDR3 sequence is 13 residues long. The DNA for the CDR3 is TGTGCCAGTATGACAGGGGGATCCACTGAAGCTTTCTTT. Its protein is CASMTGGSTEAFF. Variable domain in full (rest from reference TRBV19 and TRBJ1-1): DGGITQSPKYLFRKEGQNVTLSCEQNLNHDAMYWYRQDPGQGLRLIYYSQIVNDFQKGDIAEGYSVSREKKESFPLTVTSAQKNPTAFYLCASMTGGSTEAFFGQGTRLTVV.

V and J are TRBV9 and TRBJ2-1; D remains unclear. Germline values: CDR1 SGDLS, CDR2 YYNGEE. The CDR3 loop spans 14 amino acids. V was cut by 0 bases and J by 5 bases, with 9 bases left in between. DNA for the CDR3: TGTGCCAGCAGCGTAGGCGGCCGCGACAATGAGCAGTTCTTC. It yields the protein CASSVGGRDNEQFF.

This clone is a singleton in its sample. The CDR3 coding sequence is TGTGCCACCAGTGACCCACCGGGCCAGCGGGAGATCACAGATACGCAGTATTTT. It yields the protein CATSDPPGQREITDTQYF. The chain employs TRBV24-1 and TRBJ2-3, with TRBD2 identical over 8 bases. CDR3 length: 18 amino acids. With 4 bases clipped from V and 2 bases from J, the junction kept 13 bases outside the gene matches. Germline CDR1 reads KGHDR; CDR2 reads SFDVKD.

The CDR3, as DNA: TGTGCCAGCAGCTTAAACAGGGTAACCGGGGAGCTGTTTTTT. This codes for CASSLNRVTGELFF. The chain combines TRBV11-2 with TRBJ2-2; D perhaps matches TRBD1 (6 bases). The CDR3 is 14 residues long. Per the germline V gene, CDR1 is SGHAT and CDR2 is FQNNGV. V lost 2 bases to trimming and J lost 5 bases, with 9 bases between them.

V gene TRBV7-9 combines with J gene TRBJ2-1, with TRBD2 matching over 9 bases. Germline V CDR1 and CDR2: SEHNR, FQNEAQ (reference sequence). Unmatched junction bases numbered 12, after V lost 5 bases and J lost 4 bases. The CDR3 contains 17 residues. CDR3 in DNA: TGTGCCAGCAGCCCATCCATACTAGCGGGCCTATACAATGAGCAGTTCTTC. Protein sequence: CASSPSILAGLYNEQFF. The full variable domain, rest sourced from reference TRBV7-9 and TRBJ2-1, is DTGVSQNPRHKITKRGQNVTFRCDPISEHNRLYWYRQTLGQGPEFLTYFQNEAQLEKSRLLSDRFSAERPKGSFSTLEIQRTEQGDSAMYLCASSPSILAGLYNEQFFGPGTRLTVL.

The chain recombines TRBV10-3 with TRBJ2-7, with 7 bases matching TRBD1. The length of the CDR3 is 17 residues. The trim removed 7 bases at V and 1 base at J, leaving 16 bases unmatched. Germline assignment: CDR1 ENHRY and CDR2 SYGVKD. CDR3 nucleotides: TGTGCCATCACCCAAGGGTCACTCCGGGACAGTTCCTACGAGCAGTACTTC. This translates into CAITQGSLRDSSYEQYF.

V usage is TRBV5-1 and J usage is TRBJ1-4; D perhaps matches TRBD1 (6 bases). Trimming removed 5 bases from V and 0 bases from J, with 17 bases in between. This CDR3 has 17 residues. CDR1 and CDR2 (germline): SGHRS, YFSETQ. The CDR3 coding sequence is TGCGCCAGCAGAACAGGGCCTTCAGATGCAACTAATGAAAAACTGTTTTTT. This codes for CASRTGPSDATNEKLFF.

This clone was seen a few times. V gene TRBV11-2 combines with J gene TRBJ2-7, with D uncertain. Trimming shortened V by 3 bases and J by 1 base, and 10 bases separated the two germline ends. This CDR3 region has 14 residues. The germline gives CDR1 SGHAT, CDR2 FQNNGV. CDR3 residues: CASSFRGGSYEQYF. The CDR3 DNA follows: TGTGCCAGCAGCTTTAGAGGTGGGTCCTACGAGCAGTACTTC.

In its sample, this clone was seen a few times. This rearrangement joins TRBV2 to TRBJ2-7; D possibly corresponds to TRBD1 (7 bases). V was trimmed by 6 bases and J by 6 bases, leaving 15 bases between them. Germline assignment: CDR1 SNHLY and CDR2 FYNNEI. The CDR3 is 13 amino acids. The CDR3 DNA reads TGTGCCAGCAGCAAAAATCAGGGGGGCGAGCAGTACTTC. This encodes CASSKNQGGEQYF.

The CDR3 loop reads CASSPRNGLAGADTQYF. CDR3 sequence (DNA): TGTGCCAGCTCACCTCGAAACGGTCTAGCGGGGGCAGATACGCAGTATTTT. This sequence joins TRBV18 and TRBJ2-3, with 10 bases identical to TRBD2. Germline V gene sequence: CDR1 KGHSH, CDR2 LQKENI. The CDR3 extends over 17 amino acids. Trimming at V came to 3 bases and at J to 4 bases, leaving 10 bases not matched to a gene.

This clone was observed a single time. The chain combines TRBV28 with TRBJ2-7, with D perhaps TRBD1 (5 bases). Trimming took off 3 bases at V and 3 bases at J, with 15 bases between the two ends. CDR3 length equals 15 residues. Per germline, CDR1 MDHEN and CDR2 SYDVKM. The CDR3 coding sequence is TGTGCCAGCAGTTTGGTGGACACCGCAGACTACGAGCAGTACTTC. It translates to CASSLVDTADYEQYF.

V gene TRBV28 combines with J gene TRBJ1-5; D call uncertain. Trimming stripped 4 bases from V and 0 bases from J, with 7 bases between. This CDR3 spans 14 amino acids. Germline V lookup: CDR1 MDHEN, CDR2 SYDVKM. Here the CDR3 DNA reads TGTGCCAGCAGTTGGGGAGATAGCAATCAGCCCCAGCATTTT. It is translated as CASSWGDSNQPQHF. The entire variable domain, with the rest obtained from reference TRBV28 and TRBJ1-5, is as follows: DVKVTQSSRYLVKRTGEKVFLECVQDMDHENMFWYRQDPGLGLRLIYFSYDVKMKEKGDIPEGYSVSREKKERFSLILESASTNQTSMYLCASSWGDSNQPQHFGDGTRLSIL.

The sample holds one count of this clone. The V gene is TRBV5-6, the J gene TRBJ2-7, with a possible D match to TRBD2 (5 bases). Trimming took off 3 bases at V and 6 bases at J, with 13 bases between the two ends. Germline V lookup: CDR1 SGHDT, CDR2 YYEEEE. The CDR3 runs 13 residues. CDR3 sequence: CASSWRAVGEQYF. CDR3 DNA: TGTGCCAGCAGCTGGCGGGCGGTTGGCGAGCAGTACTTC. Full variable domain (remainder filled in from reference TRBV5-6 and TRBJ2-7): DAGVTQSPTHLIKTRGQQVTLRCSPKSGHDTVSWYQQALGQGPQFIFQYYEEEERQRGNFPDRFSGHQFPNYSSELNVNALLLGDSALYLCASSWRAVGEQYFGPGTRLTVT.

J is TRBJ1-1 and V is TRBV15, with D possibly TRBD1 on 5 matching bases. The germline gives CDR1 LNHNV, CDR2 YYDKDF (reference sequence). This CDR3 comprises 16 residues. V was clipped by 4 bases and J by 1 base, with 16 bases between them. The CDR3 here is CATSTIWGGKNTEAFF. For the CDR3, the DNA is TGTGCCACCAGCACCATATGGGGCGGGAAGAACACTGAAGCTTTCTTT. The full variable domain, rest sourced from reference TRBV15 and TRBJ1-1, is DAMVIQNPRYQVTQFGKPVTLSCSQTLNHNVMYWYQQKSSQAPKLLFHYYDKDFNNEADTPDNFQSRRPNTSFCFLDIRSPGLGDTAMYLCATSTIWGGKNTEAFFGQGTRLTVV.

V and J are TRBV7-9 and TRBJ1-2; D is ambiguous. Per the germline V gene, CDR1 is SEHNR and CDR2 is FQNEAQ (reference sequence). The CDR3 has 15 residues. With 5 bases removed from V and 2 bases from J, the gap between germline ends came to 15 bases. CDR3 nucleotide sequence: TGTGCCAGCAGCCGGGGTAGGCGAGAGAACTATGGCTACACCTTC. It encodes CASSRGRRENYGYTF.

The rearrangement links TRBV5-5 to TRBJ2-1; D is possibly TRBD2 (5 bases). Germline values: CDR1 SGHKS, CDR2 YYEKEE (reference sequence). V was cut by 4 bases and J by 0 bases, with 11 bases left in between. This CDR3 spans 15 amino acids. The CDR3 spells CASSSGGRSYNEQFF. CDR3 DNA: TGTGCCAGCAGCAGCGGCGGTCGCTCCTACAATGAGCAGTTCTTC.

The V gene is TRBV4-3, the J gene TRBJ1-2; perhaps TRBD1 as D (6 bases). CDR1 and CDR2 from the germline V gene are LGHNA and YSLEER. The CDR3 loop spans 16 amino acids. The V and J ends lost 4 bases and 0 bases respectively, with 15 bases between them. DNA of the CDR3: TGCGCCAGCAGCCGAGAACCAGGACAGCCTAACTATGGCTACACCTTC. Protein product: CASSREPGQPNYGYTF.

The CDR3 nucleotides are TGTGCCAGCAGCTTAGTAGACATTCAGTACTTC. As protein: CASSLVDIQYF. The chain carries TRBV7-9 and TRBJ2-4; no definite D call. Germline V CDR1 and CDR2: SEHNR, FQNEAQ (reference sequence). Trimming took 1 base from V and 8 from J, leaving 3 bases between them. The CDR3 length is 11 residues.

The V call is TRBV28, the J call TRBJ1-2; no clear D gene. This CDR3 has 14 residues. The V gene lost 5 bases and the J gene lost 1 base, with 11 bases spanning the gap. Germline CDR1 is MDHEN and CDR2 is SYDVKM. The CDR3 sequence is CASSVAGGNYGYTF. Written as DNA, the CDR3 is TGTGCCAGCAGTGTCGCCGGTGGTAACTATGGCTACACCTTC.

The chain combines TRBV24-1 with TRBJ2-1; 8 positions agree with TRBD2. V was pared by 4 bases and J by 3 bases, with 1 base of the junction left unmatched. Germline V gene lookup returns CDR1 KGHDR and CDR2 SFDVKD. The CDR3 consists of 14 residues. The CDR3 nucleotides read TGTGCCACCAGTGAAGGGACTAGCTACAATGAGCAGTTCTTC. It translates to CATSEGTSYNEQFF.

The CDR3 coding sequence is TGTGCCAGCAGCAAAGTGGGAGTACCTGCCTACAATGAGCAGTTCTTC. Translation gives CASSKVGVPAYNEQFF. The rearrangement links TRBV21-1 to TRBJ2-1; the table calls TRBD2, which could not be checked here. TRBV21-1 is shown as a pseudogene. The CDR3 totals 16 residues.